The text below deals with one TCR beta chain. This clonotype was detected only a few times. The antigen it binds to is not known. No qualities accompany the bases; no much larger clone lies one base away. The germline V gene provides CDR1 SGHTA and CDR2 FQGNSA. From the cysteine through the phenylalanine, the CDR3 covers 13 amino acids. Left in the record is the CDR3 DNA by itself, 39 bases read in frame from the first base. These data are taken from a study of identical twins (dated by TCRdb to the mid-2010s). With regard to the full study: To test whether fetal clonotypes persist, this study deep-sequenced TCR alpha and beta repertoires from monozygotic twins, from unrelated adults of various ages, and from cord blood. To rule out contamination, the twin experiments were replicated at different times with different library preparation protocols.

Library preparation employed 5' RACE. For sequencing, an Illumina HiSeq 2000 was employed. A universal primer binding site was introduced by template switching, and a unique molecular identifier was present in the final cDNA, enabling accurate counting of TCR cDNA molecules. Specific primers in the conserved constant-segment region were used to synthesize first-strand cDNA for the TCR alpha and beta chains. Each cDNA library was double barcoded, with a SMART-Mk sample barcode plus Illumina barcodes, to control for contamination. Two successive PCR steps introduced TruSeq adapter sequences along with Illumina sample barcodes. TCR alpha and beta cDNA libraries were sequenced on the Illumina HiSeq platform with custom primers. From the authors' description of their analysis: MiGEC was used to process raw reads and extract unique molecular identifiers, and MiXCR was used to find CDR3 positions. Recombination models were inferred per individual with the repgenHMM and IGoR tools using an EM algorithm. Shared clonotype analysis was performed with the tcR package in R, normalizing sharing by the product of cloneset sizes. To study raw recombination free of thymic and clonal selection effects, out-of-frame nonproductive sequences were analyzed. In TCRdb, the public reads were trimmed at Q25 with fastp and aligned with MiXCR, with productive beta chains retained. Duplicate CDR3 protein sequences are folded into a single record with the most common DNA and genes. TCRdb's processing, not the study's, gives the V and J calls here. This sample comprises approximately 1.8 million distinct CDR3 sequences, about 31% of them detected only once. Jointly, the top ten make up around 0.25% of the sample.

Study-wide findings and limitations: Because the same donors could not be followed over many years, the conclusions depended on cross-sectional statistical analysis. The excess sharing between twins in beta out-of-frame sequences was weaker because fewer shared sequences reduced the signal-to-noise ratio. Out-of-frame TCR alpha sharing in monozygotic twins was systematically underestimated by recombination models, whereas sharing between unrelated individuals was in agreement with the recombination models. Fewer insertions were carried by abundant cord blood beta clonotypes; a weaker similar trend was observed in young adult naive repertoires, while no such trend was observed in memory repertoires. Invariant T cells such as MAIT and iNKT could partly confound zero-insertion analyses, though diverse VJ usage argued against this for most clonotypes. Compared with coincidental sharing between unrelated individuals, out-of-frame TCR alpha sequences shared between twins had an excess of sequences with low generation probability.

All donors were healthy Caucasians. Source material: cord blood. This receptor chain uses TRBV7-2 and TRBJ2-5; the junction holds 7 bases that match TRBD1. The J call may be faulty, since TRBJ2-7 better matches the DNA end. The TCR sequence derives from a newborn girl in good health. The bases read TGTGCCAGCAGCCCAGGACAGGTTCACGAGCAGTACTTC. This yields the protein CASSPGQVHEQYF.